The clone carrying this T cell receptor beta chain has a single count. The data originate from a study of CD8 T cells in Susac syndrome. This CDR3 is built from 13 residues. V dropped 0 bases and J dropped 6 bases, with 9 bases sitting between them. Germline V gene data show CDR1 as LNHDA and CDR2 as SQIVND (reference sequence). Random hexamers were used to reverse transcribe the RNA input (about 0.45 to 1 ug). MiXCR, applied by TCRdb to the immunoSEQ multiplex PCR reads, yields one record per CDR3 protein. Among around 300,000 distinct CDR3 sequences listed, over 75% were seen once. TCR beta sequencing covered blood CD8+ and CD4+ T cells. Negative isolation yielded CD4+ and CD8+ T cells, and FACS enriched TEMRA cells.

The chain recombines TRBV19 with TRBJ2-7; unclear D gene. Sequences were obtained from CD8+ T cells from PBMCs. The sequence came from a human donor with multiple sclerosis. The CDR3: CASSIDRLSEQYF. CDR3 nucleotide sequence: TGTGCCAGTAGTATAGATCGTCTTAGCGAGCAGTACTTC.